At least ten counts were recorded for the clone carrying this T cell receptor (beta chain). Its antigen is unidentified. This entry is derived from a study of T-cell reconstitution after alpha-beta-depleted transplantation in children. The TCRbeta library was prepared with unique molecular identifiers. In TCRdb, the PCR reads were re-called with MiXCR into one record per CDR3 protein. The table includes about 300,000 distinct CDR3 sequences, 10% detected once. V lost 4 bases and J lost 0; bases outside the gene matches: 9. Germline CDR1 is SGHRS and CDR2 is YFSETQ. The CDR3 covers 17 residues. Study observations and caveats: Day-60 TCRbeta diversity that was high in some patients was derived from surviving recipient T cells and thymic progenitors.

Sequencing used PBMCs, obtained before TCRalphabeta/CD19-depleted stem cell transplant. This receptor was identified in a boy less than two years old with acute myeloid leukemia, due to receive a stem cell transplant. The J gene is TRBJ1-5, the V gene TRBV5-1; TRBD1 matches at 8 bases. CDR3 loop: CASSPGQGVNSNQPQHF. CDR3 sequence (DNA): TGCGCCAGCAGCCCCGGACAGGGCGTAAATAGCAATCAGCCCCAGCATTTT.